This T cell receptor (beta chain) comes out of a study of cytomegalovirus exposure and HLA in healthy donors. Study background: A subsequent analysis reported that the 110 or so validation repertoires were produced on the same platform that had also been used for the roughly 670 first-cohort repertoires.

Trimming took off 5 bases at V and 3 bases at J, with 11 bases between the two ends. CDR1 SEHNR and CDR2 FQNEAQ come from the germline V gene (reference sequence). The CDR3 sequence is 13 residues long. Using immunoSEQ multiplex PCR, the repertoire was profiled, and TCRdb retains in-frame clones only, with some absent. The table shows 140,000 to 150,000 clones, with approximately 86% occurring only once. In regard to this clone: The antigen is not known.

Study-level results: One later analysis, an examination of the roughly 130 validation repertoires, found that first-cohort TCR clusters tended to co-occur in them. Investigators reported 164 TCR beta chains as tied to cytomegalovirus.

Material for sequencing was PBMCs. This clonotype originated in a man in his late teens or twenties in good health and CMV-seropositive. V is TRBV7-9 and J is TRBJ2-7, with D uncertain. DNA for the CDR3: TGTGCCAGCAGCCCTACAGTAGACTACGAGCAGTACTTC. It codes for CASSPTVDYEQYF. The full variable domain, its missing parts supplied by reference TRBV7-9 and TRBJ2-7, is DTGVSQNPRHKITKRGQNVTFRCDPISEHNRLYWYRQTLGQGPEFLTYFQNEAQLEKSRLLSDRFSAERPKGSFSTLEIQRTEQGDSAMYLCASSPTVDYEQYFGPGTRLTVT.